Sequencing of this TCR beta chain was carried out in a study of blood T cell repertoires in COVID-19. Study-wide background: T cells, B-cell-depleted T cells, or PBMCs supplied cDNA or gDNA.

It was during active infection that Seattle patients were enrolled and then longitudinally followed. V was clipped by 5 bases and J by 7 bases, with 24 bases between them. The germline V gene encodes CDR1 SGHTA and CDR2 FQGNSA. The CDR3 is made up of 17 amino acids. Only in-frame clones appear in the TCRdb table, and some are missing; sequencing was by immunoSEQ multiplex PCR. Here the sample spans over 150,000 clones, approximately 90% being singletons. The V gene is TRBV7-2, the J gene TRBJ2-1; a possible D gene is TRBD2 (5 bases). This TCR was recovered from a man aged 18 to 29 with COVID-19, enrolled during active disease. What was sequenced was peripheral blood. CDR3 in DNA: TGTGCCAGCAGCGCAATGGAGGTGATCCCCCTGAGGAATGAGCAGTTCTTC. Translating gives CASSAMEVIPLRNEQFF.